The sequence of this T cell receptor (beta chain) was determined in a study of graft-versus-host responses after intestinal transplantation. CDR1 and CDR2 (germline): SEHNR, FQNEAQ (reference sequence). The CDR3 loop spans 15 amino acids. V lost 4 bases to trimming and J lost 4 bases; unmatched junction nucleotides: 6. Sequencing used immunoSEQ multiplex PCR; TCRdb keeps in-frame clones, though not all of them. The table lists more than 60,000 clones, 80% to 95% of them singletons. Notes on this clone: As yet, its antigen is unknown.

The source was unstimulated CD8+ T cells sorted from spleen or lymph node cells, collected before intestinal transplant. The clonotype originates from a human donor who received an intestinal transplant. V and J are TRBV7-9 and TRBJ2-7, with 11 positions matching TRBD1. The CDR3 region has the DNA TGTGCCAGCAGCTGGGGACAGGGGGAATGGTACGAGCAGTACTTC. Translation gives CASSWGQGEWYEQYF.